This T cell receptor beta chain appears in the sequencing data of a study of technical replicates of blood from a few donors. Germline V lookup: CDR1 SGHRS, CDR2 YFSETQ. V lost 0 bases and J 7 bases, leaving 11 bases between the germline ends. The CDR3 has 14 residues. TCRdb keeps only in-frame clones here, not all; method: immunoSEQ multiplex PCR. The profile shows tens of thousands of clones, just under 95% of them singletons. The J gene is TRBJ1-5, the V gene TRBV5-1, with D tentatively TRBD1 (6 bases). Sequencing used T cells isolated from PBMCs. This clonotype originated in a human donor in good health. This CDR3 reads CASSLGGLGQPQHF. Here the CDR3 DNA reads TGCGCCAGCAGCTTGGGGGGGCTGGGGCAGCCCCAGCATTTT.